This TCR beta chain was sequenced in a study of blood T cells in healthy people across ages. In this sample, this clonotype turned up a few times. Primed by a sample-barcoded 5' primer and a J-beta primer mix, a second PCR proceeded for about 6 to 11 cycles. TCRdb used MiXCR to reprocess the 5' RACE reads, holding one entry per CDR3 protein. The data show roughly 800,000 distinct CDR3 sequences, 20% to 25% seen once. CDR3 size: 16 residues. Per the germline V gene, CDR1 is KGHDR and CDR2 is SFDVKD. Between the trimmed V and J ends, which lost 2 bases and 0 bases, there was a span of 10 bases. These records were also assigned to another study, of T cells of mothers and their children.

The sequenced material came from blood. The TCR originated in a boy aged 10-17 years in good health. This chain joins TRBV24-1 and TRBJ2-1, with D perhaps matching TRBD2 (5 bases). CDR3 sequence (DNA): TGTGCCACCAGTGATTCGGTAGCGAGCTCCTACAATGAGCAGTTCTTC. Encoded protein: CATSDSVASSYNEQFF.